This is a list of T cell receptor beta chains from one sample in a study of T cell responses to AZD1222 COVID-19 vaccine. TCRdb's table, derived via immunoSEQ multiplex PCR, lists solely in-frame clones and lacks some. The profile shows around 170,000 clones, about 90% of them singletons. Here the sequenced sample was peripheral blood, taken 28 days after the second AZD1222 dose. The receptors come from an adult who received the AZD1222 COVID-19 vaccine. Each CDR3 is given with its conserved first and last residue. D genes are given only for firm matches. Expanded clones get a size class; other rows say once, few or many, or leave the size out.

j_call clone_size d_call v_call cdr3_nt cdr3_aa
TRBJ1-1 NA NA TRBV7-8 TGTGCCAGCAGCCGGGACATGAACACTGAAGCTTTCTTT CASSRDMNTEAFF
TRBJ2-2 NA NA TRBV28 TGTGCCAGCAGTGGGGGAGGAGAGAACACCGGGGAGCTGTTTTTT CASSGGGENTGELFF
TRBJ1-2 NA TRBD1 TRBV12-3/TRBV12-4 TGTGCCAGCAGCTCCACAGGGGAGTGGGGCTACACCTTC CASSSTGEWGYTF
TRBJ1-1 NA NA TRBV18 TGTGCCAGCTCAGAACGGCAAAGGAGCACTGAAGCTTTCTTT CASSERQRSTEAFF
TRBJ1-3 NA NA TRBV3-1/TRBV3-2 TGTGCCAGCAGCCAAAGGGGGGGGACTGGAAACACCATATATTTT CASSQRGGTGNTIYF
TRBJ2-3 NA NA TRBV5-1 TGCGCCAGCAGCTTTGGGGCAGGGAACACAGATACGCAGTATTTT CASSFGAGNTDTQYF
TRBJ2-2 few NA TRBV1 TGCACCAGCAGCCAGGAATCTAGCGGGCAGGGCACCGGGGAGCTGTTTTTT CTSSQESSGQGTGELFF
TRBJ1-2 NA NA TRBV12-5 TGTGCTAGTGGACGCGTGACAGGTGGATATGGCTACACCTTC CASGRVTGGYGYTF
TRBJ2-2 NA TRBD1 TRBV5-1 TGCGCCAGCACCGGGACAGGGGGCGATTGGTTTTTCGAGGAGCTGTTTTTT CASTGTGGDWFFEELFF
TRBJ2-1 NA NA TRBV27 TGTGCCAGCAGTTCGACTTACAATGAGCAGTTCTTC CASSSTYNEQFF
TRBJ2-3 NA NA TRBV27 TGTGCCAGCAACCTAGGGGGAGGTGGCACAGATACGCAGTATTTT CASNLGGGGTDTQYF
TRBJ1-4 NA NA TRBV12-3/TRBV12-4 TGTGCCAGCAGTTTAGGGGGGAATGAAAAACTGTTTTTT CASSLGGNEKLFF
TRBJ1-2 NA NA TRBV3-1/TRBV3-2 TGTGCCAGCAGCCCAGGAATCGGCTACACCTTC CASSPGIGYTF
TRBJ1-5 NA NA TRBV15 TGTGCCACCAGCAGAGATGTTGCGGGGCAGCCCCAGCATTTT CATSRDVAGQPQHF
TRBJ1-1 NA NA TRBV19 TGTGCCAGTAGGAAAGCAGGCGGGCTTTTGCACACTGAAGCTTTCTTT CASRKAGGLLHTEAFF
TRBJ1-5 NA NA TRBV9 TGTGCCAGCAGCGTAGGGGCAGGGTGGAATCAGCCCCAGCATTTT CASSVGAGWNQPQHF
TRBJ2-7 NA TRBD1 TRBV9 TGTGCCAGCAGCTTGAGACAGGGTCTAGTCTACGAGCAGTACTTC CASSLRQGLVYEQYF
TRBJ2-1 NA TRBD2 TRBV11-2 TGTGCCAGCAGCTTAGGTCTCCTAGCGGGGGCTGTTTACAATGAGCAGTTCTTC CASSLGLLAGAVYNEQFF
TRBJ2-3 once NA TRBV5-6 TGTGCCAGCAGCTTACAGGGAAAAGGAACAGATACGCAGTATTTT CASSLQGKGTDTQYF
TRBJ2-2 NA TRBD2 TRBV2 TGTGCCAGCAGTGGCGGGACTAGCGGAAACACCGGGGAGCTGTTTTTT CASSGGTSGNTGELFF
TRBJ2-7 few NA TRBV29-1 TGCAGCGTTAACAAGGGGATTTTTTCCTACGAGCAGTACTTC CSVNKGIFSYEQYF
TRBJ2-5 NA TRBD2 TRBV3-1/TRBV3-2 TGTGCCAGCAGCCCCTTTCCCGGGACTAGCGGGGTGCAAGAGACCCAGTACTTC CASSPFPGTSGVQETQYF
TRBJ1-2 NA NA TRBV5-1 TGCGCCAGCAGGTCCGAGGGAGTTCCTAACTATGGCTACACCTTC CASRSEGVPNYGYTF
TRBJ1-1 NA NA TRBV3-1/TRBV3-2 TGTGCCAGCAGCCCATACCAGGGTGGGACTGAAGCTTTCTTT CASSPYQGGTEAFF
TRBJ1-4 NA TRBD1 TRBV7-9 TGTGCCAGCAGCTTCGCCGGGACAGCTAATGAAAAACTGTTTTTT CASSFAGTANEKLFF
TRBJ1-2 few TRBD1 TRBV3-1/TRBV3-2 TGTGCCAGCAGCCACCTCGGAGGGACAGGGTCTGGCTATGGCTACACCTTC CASSHLGGTGSGYGYTF
TRBJ1-2 NA NA TRBV6-5 TGTGCCAGCAGTCGCATCCAGGGACCCTCCCCTCTCTACACCTTC CASSRIQGPSPLYTF
TRBJ2-3 NA TRBD2 TRBV4-2 TGTGCCAGCAGCCAATCGGCTAGCGGGGCGGGCACAGATACGCAGTATTTT CASSQSASGAGTDTQYF
TRBJ1-4 NA NA TRBV5-1 TGCGCCAGCAGGTCGACGGAGGCCGTTGCAAAACTGTTTTTT CASRSTEAVAKLFF
TRBJ2-7 NA NA TRBV2 TGTGCCAGCAGTGGAGCAGGCCCTATTCTCCGGGAGCAGTACTTC CASSGAGPILREQYF
TRBJ2-3 once TRBD1 TRBV10-3 TGTGCCATCAGTGCGGGACAGGTTAGCACAGATACGCAGTATTTT CAISAGQVSTDTQYF
TRBJ2-7 NA NA TRBV2 TGTGCCAGCAGTGAATACGATTTGAGCGAGCAGTACTTC CASSEYDLSEQYF
TRBJ2-7 NA NA TRBV15 TGTGCCACCAGCAGAGATTCGCCCAGGGGCCGCTACGAGCAGTACTTC CATSRDSPRGRYEQYF
TRBJ2-3 NA TRBD2 TRBV15 TGTGCCACCCGACCGGGACTAGAGAGCACAGATACGCAGTATTTT CATRPGLESTDTQYF
TRBJ1-1 NA NA TRBV7-9 TGTGCCAGCAGCTTATTGGCAGGACCCAACACTGAAGCTTTCTTT CASSLLAGPNTEAFF
TRBJ2-1 few NA TRBV27 TGTGCCAGCAGTTTCGGGACAACAAACAATGAGCAGTTCTTC CASSFGTTNNEQFF
TRBJ1-6 NA TRBD1 TRBV19 TGTGCCAGTACTGGACAGGATAATTCACCCCTCCACTTT CASTGQDNSPLHF
TRBJ1-2 NA NA TRBV15 TGTGCCACCAGCAGAGATCGAGCAGGGGATGGCTACACCTTC CATSRDRAGDGYTF
TRBJ1-4 NA NA TRBV30 TGTGCCTGGAGTGTACAAGTCTCAAGCGGGGGACTGTTTTTT CAWSVQVSSGGLFF
TRBJ1-1 once TRBD1 TRBV29-1 TGCAGCGCCGAGGACAGGGGGTCTGGAACTGAAGCTTTCTTT CSAEDRGSGTEAFF